This paragraph reports one TCR beta chain. Each CDR3 protein gets one entry after TCRdb re-called the 5' RACE reads with MiXCR. The profile shows roughly 320,000 distinct CDR3 sequences, 28% of them singletons. Looked up from germline, CDR1 is MNHEY and CDR2 is SVGAGI. This CDR3 comprises 15 residues. Between the trimmed V and J ends, which lost 2 bases and 8 bases, there was a span of 18 bases. This sample was taken from a study of T-cell memory formation after mild COVID-19. About the study: In these data, TCR clusters were largely donor specific.

This sequence was found in an adult woman who had mild COVID-19 (a few samples of this study predate the infection). Cell type and time point are not known. The chain carries TRBV6-5 and TRBJ1-1; no clear D. Material: PBMCs or a T cell subset sorted from them (not recorded which). The CDR3 region has the DNA TGTGCCAGCAGTTACGGTGCAGGCTTACGCAAAGAAGCTTTCTTT. It specifies CASSYGAGLRKEAFF.